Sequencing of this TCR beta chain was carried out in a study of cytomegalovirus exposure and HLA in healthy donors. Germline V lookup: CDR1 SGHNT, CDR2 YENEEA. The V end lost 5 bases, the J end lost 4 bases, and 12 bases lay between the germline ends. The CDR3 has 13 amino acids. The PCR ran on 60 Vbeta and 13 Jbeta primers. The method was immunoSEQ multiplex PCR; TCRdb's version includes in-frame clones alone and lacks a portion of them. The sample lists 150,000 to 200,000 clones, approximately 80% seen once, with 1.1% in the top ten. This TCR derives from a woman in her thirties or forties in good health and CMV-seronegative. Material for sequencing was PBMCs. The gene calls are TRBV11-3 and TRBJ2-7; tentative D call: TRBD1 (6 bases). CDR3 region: CASSPGHRYEQYF. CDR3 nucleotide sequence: TGTGCCAGCAGCCCGGGACACCGATACGAGCAGTACTTC. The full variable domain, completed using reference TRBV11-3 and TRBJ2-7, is EAGVVQSPRYKIIEKKQPVAFWCNPISGHNTLYWYLQNLGQGPELLIRYENEEAVDDSQLPKDRFSAERLKGVDSTLKIQPAELGDSAVYLCASSPGHRYEQYFGPGTRLTVT.